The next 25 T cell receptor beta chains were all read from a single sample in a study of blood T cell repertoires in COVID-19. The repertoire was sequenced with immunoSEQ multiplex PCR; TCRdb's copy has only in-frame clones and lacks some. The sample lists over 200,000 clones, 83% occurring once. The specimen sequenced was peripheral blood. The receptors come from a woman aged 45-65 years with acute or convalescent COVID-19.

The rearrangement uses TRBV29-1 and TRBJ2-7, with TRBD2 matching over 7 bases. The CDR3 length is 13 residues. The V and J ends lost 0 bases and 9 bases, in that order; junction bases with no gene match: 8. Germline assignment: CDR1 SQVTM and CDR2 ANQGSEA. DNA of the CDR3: TGCAGCGTTGAAGATCAACCCCAGCGGGGGCAGTACTTC. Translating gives CSVEDQPQRGQYF.

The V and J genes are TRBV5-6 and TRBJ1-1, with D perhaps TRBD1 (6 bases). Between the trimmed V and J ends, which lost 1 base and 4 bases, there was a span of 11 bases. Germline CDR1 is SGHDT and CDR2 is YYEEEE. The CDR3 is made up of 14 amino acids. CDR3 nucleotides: TGTGCCAGCAGCTTGACAGGGAGGGGCACTGAAGCTTTCTTT. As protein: CASSLTGRGTEAFF. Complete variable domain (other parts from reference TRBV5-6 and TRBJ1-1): DAGVTQSPTHLIKTRGQQVTLRCSPKSGHDTVSWYQQALGQGPQFIFQYYEEEERQRGNFPDRFSGHQFPNYSSELNVNALLLGDSALYLCASSLTGRGTEAFFGQGTRLTVV.

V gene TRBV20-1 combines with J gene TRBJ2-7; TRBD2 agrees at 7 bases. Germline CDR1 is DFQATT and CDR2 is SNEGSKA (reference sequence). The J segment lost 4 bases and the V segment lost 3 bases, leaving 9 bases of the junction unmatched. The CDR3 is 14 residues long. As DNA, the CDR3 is TGCAGTGCTAGTAGGGTAGCGGGTCATTACGAGCAGTACTTC. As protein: CSASRVAGHYEQYF.

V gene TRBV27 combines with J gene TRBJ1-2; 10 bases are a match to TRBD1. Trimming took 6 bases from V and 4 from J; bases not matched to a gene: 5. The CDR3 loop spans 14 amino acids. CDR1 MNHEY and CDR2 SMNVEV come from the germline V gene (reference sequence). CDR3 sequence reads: CASSPTGGAYGYTF. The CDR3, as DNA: TGTGCCAGCAGCCCGACAGGGGGCGCCTATGGCTACACCTTC.

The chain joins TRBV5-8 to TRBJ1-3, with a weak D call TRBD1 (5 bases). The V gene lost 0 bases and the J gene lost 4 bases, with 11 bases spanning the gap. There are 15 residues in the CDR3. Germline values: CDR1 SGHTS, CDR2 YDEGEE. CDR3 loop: CASSLDAGLGNTIYF. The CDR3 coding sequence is TGTGCCAGCAGCTTGGATGCAGGGCTAGGAAACACCATATATTTT.

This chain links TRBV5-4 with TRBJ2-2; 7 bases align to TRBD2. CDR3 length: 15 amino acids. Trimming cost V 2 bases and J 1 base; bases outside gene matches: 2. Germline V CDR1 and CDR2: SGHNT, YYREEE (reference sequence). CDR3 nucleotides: TGTGCCAGCAGCTTCGGGGGGAGGAACACCGGGGAGCTGTTTTTT. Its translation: CASSFGGRNTGELFF.

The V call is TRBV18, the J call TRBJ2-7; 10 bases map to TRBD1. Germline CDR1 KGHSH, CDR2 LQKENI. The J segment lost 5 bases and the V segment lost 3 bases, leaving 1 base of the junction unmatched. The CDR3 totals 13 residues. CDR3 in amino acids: CASSPGTGDEQYF. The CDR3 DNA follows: TGTGCCAGCTCACCCGGGACAGGGGACGAGCAGTACTTC.

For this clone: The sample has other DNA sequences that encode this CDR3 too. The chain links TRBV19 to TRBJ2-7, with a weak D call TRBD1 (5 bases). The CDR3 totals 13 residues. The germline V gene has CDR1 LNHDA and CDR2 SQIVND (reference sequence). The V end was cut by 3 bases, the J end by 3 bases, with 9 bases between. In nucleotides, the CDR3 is TGTGCCAGTAGTATTGGGCAGGGCTACGAGCAGTACTTC. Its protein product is CASSIGQGYEQYF.

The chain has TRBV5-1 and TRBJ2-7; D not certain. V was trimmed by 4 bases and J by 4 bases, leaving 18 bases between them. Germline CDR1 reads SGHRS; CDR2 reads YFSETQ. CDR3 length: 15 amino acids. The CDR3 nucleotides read TGCGCCAGCAGCCCCCAAGCAGGTTTTCAATACGAGCAGTACTTC. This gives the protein CASSPQAGFQYEQYF.

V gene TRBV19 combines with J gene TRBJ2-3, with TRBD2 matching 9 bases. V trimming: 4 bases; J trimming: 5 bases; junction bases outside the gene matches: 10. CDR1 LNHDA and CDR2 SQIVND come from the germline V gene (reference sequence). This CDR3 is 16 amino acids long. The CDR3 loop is CASSTPNSGSGDTQYF. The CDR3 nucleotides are TGTGCCAGTAGTACCCCCAATAGCGGGAGTGGAGATACGCAGTATTTT.

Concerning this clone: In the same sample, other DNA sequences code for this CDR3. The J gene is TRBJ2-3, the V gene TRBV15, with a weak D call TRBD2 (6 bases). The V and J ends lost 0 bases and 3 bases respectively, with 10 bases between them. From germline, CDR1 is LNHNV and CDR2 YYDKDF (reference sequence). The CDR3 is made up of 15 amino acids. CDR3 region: CATSRDRGGTDTQYF. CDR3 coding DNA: TGTGCCACCAGCAGAGATCGTGGGGGGACAGATACGCAGTATTTT.

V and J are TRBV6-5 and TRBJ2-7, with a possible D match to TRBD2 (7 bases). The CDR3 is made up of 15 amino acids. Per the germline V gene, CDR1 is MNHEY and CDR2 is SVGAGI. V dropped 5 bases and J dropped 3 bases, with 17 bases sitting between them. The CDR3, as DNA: TGTGCCAGCAGTAATTATAAGGGGGGGGTCTACGAGCAGTACTTC. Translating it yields CASSNYKGGVYEQYF.

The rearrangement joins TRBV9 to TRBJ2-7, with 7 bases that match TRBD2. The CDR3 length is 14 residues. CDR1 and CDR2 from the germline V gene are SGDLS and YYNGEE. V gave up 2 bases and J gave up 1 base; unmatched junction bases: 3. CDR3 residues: CASSVREGSYEQYF. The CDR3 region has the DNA TGTGCCAGCAGCGTGAGGGAGGGTTCCTACGAGCAGTACTTC.

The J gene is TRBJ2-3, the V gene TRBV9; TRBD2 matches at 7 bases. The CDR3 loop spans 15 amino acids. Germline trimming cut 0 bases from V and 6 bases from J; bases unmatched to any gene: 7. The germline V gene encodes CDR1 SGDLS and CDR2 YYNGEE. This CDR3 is CASSVGVDGRDTQYF. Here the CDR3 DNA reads TGTGCCAGCAGCGTAGGGGTGGACGGGAGGGATACGCAGTATTTT.

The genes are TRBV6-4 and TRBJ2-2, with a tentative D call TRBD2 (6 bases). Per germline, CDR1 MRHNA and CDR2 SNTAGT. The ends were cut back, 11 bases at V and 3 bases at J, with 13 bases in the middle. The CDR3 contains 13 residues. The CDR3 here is CAVRDFDTGELFF. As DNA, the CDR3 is TGTGCCGTCCGGGACTTCGACACCGGGGAGCTGTTTTTT.

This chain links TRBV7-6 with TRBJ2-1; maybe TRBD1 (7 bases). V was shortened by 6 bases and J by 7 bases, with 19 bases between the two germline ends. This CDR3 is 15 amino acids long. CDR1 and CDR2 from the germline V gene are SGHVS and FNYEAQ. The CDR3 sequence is CASSRAGTAENEQFF. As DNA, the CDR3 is TGTGCCAGCAGTCGTGCGGGGACAGCAGAAAATGAGCAGTTCTTC.

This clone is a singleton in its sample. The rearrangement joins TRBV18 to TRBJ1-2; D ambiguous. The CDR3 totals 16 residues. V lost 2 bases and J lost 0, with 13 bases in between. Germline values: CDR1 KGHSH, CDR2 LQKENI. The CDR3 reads CASSPYSQLPNYGYTF. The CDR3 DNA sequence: TGTGCCAGCTCACCATATTCACAGCTTCCTAACTATGGCTACACCTTC.

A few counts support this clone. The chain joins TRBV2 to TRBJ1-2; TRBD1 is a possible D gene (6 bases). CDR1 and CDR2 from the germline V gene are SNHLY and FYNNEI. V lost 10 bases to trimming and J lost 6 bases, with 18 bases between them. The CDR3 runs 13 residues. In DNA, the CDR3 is TGTGCCATATACAGGGCGAGCGGGGATGGCTACACCTTC. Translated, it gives CAIYRASGDGYTF. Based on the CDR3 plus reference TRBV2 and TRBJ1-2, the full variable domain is EPEVTQTPSHQVTQMGQEVILRCVPISNHLYFYWYRQILGQKVEFLVSFYNNEISEKSEIFDDQFSVERPDGSNFTLKIRSTKLEDSAMYFCAIYRASGDGYTFGSGTRLTVV.

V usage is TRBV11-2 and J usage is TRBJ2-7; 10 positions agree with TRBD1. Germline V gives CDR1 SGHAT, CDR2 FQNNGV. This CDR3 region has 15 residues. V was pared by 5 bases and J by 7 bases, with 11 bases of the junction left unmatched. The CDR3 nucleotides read TGTGCCAGCAGCGCCGAACGACAGGGGGCTGGGGAGCAGTACTTC. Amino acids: CASSAERQGAGEQYF.

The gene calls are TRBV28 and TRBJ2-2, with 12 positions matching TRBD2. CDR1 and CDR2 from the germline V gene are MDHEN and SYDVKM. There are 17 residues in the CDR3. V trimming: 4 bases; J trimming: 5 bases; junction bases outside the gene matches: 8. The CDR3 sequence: CASSSPWGLAGTGELFF. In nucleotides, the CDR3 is TGTGCCAGCAGTTCCCCTTGGGGACTAGCGGGTACCGGGGAGCTGTTTTTT. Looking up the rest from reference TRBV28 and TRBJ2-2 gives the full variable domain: DVKVTQSSRYLVKRTGEKVFLECVQDMDHENMFWYRQDPGLGLRLIYFSYDVKMKEKGDIPEGYSVSREKKERFSLILESASTNQTSMYLCASSSPWGLAGTGELFFGEGSRLTVL.

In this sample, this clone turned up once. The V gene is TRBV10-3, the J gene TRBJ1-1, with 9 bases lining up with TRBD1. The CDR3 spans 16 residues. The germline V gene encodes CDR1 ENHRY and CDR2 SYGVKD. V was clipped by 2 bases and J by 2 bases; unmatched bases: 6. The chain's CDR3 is CAISEATGGSNTEAFF. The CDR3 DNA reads TGTGCCATCAGTGAGGCGACAGGGGGATCAAACACTGAAGCTTTCTTT.

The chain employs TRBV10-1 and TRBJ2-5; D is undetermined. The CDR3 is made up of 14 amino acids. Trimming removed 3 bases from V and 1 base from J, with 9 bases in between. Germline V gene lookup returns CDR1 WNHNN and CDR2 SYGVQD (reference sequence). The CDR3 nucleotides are TGCGCCAGCAGTGATTCTCGGAGCCAAGAGACCCAGTACTTC. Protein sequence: CASSDSRSQETQYF.

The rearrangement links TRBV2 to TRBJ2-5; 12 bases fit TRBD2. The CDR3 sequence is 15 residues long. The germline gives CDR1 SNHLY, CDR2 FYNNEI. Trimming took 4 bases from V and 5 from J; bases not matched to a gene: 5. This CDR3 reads CASSVTSGRHETQYF. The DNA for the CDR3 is TGTGCCAGCAGTGTTACTAGCGGGAGGCATGAGACCCAGTACTTC.

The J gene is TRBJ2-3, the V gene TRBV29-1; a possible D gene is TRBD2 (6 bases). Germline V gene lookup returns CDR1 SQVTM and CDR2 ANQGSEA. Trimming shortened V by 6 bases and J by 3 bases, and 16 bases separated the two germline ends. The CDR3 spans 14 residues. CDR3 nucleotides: TGCAGCGTACGGAGGGATCTCAAGACAGATACGCAGTATTTT. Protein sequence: CSVRRDLKTDTQYF.

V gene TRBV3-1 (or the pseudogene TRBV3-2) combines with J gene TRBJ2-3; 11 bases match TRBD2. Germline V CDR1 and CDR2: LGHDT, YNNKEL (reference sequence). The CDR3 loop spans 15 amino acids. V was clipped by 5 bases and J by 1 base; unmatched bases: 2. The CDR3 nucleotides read TGTGCCAGCAGCGGGGGACTAGCGGGCACAGATACGCAGTATTTT. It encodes CASSGGLAGTDTQYF.